This record looks at one TCR beta chain sequence and its context. This entry belongs to a study of T cells after yellow fever vaccination. Study in general: With SMART-Seq v4 Ultra Low Input, the fractions containing low cell numbers were prepared.

TCRdb used MiXCR to reprocess the 5' RACE reads, holding one entry per CDR3 protein. The sample shows hundreds of thousands of distinct CDR3 sequences, roughly an eighth of them seen only once. Trimming stripped 1 base from V and 11 bases from J, with 12 bases between. This CDR3 contains 12 residues. The germline V gene encodes CDR1 GTSNPN and CDR2 SVGIG (reference sequence). The specimen comprised PBMCs, sampled on the day of the yellow fever booster vaccination. This sequence was found in a man younger than 40 who received the YFV17D yellow fever vaccine. The rearrangement uses TRBV30 and TRBJ2-1; D unclear. Written as DNA, the CDR3 is TGTGCCTGGAGTGCTCGTCAATCTAAGCAGTTCTTC. As protein: CAWSARQSKQFF. Full variable domain (missing parts from reference TRBV30 and TRBJ2-1): SQTIHQWPATLVQPVGSPLSLECTVEGTSNPNLYWYRQAAGRGLQLLFYSVGIGQISSEVPQNLSASRPQDRQFILSSKKLLLSDSGFYLCAWSARQSKQFFGPGTRLTVL.